This T cell receptor (beta chain) was captured in a study of response to subunit inactivated influenza vaccine. TCRdb re-called the RT-PCR reads through MiXCR, storing one row per CDR3 protein. This table has about 780,000 distinct CDR3 sequences, around 18% appearing once. This CDR3 is built from 12 residues. Study observations and caveats: There was a suggestion from the authors that each seasonal influenza vaccination recruits few new T cells.

This clonotype showed up many times. Its target is unknown. At one boundary the junction diverges from the germline segment, which might be a read error. The origin of this receptor is a man aged 50 to 60 who received an inactivated influenza vaccine. The chain is built from TRBV12-3 or TRBV12-4 and TRBJ2-5; D is possibly TRBD1 (5 bases). The sequencing here drew on PBMCs from blood, taken more than 4 days after vaccination. This CDR3 is CASSVKGLAPSF. DNA of the CDR3: TGTGCCAGCAGCGTGAAGGGGCTCGCCCCGAGCTTC.